This T cell receptor beta chain was identified in a study of glioma-infiltrating T cells after dendritic cell vaccination. The primer mix had 60 V beta and 13 J beta primers. Clones were sequenced by immunoSEQ multiplex PCR, and TCRdb holds only the in-frame ones, with some missing. The sample shows roughly 100,000 clones, nearly 90% of them seen only once. The sample's time point: after dendritic cell vaccination, including at tumor progression/relapse. CDR1 is MNHNY, CDR2 SVGAGI, per germline (reference sequence). This CDR3 comprises 14 residues. The ends were cut back, 6 bases at V and 2 bases at J, with 12 bases in the middle.

The rearrangement joins TRBV6-6 to TRBJ2-3; D perhaps matches TRBD1 (6 bases). The sample here was blood, taken after dendritic cell vaccination. The receptor's source is a human donor with glioblastoma. As DNA, the CDR3 is TGTGCCAGCAGCTATTCAGGGGCCACAGATACGCAGTATTTT. It codes for CASSYSGATDTQYF.